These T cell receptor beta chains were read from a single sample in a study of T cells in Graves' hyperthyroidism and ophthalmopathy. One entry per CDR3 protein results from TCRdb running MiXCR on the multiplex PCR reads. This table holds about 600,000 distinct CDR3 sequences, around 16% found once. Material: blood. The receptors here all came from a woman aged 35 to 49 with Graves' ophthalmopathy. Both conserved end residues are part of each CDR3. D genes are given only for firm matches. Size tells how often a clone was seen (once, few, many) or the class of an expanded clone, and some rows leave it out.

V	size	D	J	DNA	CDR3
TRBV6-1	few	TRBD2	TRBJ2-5	TGTGCCAGCAGACGAACCGGGGGGGCAAAAGAGACCCAGTACTTC	CASRRTGGAKETQYF
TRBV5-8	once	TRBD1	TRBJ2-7	TGTGCCAGCAGCCAAACCCGGGACAGCTCCTACGAGCAGTACTTC	CASSQTRDSSYEQYF
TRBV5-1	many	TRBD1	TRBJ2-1	TGCGCCAGCAGCCCCGGGACAGGGATGGGTGAGCAGTTCTTC	CASSPGTGMGEQFF
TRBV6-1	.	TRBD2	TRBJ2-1	TGTGCCAGCACCCCCGGGACTAGCGGGAGCCAAAATCGGAATGAGCAGTTCTTC	CASTPGTSGSQNRNEQFF
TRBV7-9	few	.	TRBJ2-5	TGTGCCAGCCTCGGCCGAGGGGGGCAGGGAGAGACCCAGTACTTC	CASLGRGGQGETQYF
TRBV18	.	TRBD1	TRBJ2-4	TGTGCCAGCTCACCCTTGCCGGGACAGGGAGGCGGCATTCAGTACTTC	CASSPLPGQGGGIQYF
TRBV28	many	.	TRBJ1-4	TGTGCCAGCAGTTCCTACACAATAAATGAAAAACTGTTTTTT	CASSSYTINEKLFF
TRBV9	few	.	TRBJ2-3	TGTGCCAGCAGCAAAAGGGGGGGGGGAGATACGCAGTATTTT	CASSKRGGGDTQYF
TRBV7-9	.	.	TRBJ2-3	TGTGCCAGCAGCTTCGGGGGGGACAGATACACAGATACGCAGTATTTT	CASSFGGDRYTDTQYF
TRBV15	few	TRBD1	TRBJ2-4	TGTGCCACCAGCAGAGATGGACAGGGGCTGGCCAAAAACATTCAGTACTTC	CATSRDGQGLAKNIQYF
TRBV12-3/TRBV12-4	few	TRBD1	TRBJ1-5	TGTGCCAGCAGACGGGACAGGGGGTGGGATCAGCCCCAGCATTTT	CASRRDRGWDQPQHF
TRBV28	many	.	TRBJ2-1	TGTGCCAGCTCCAACCGACAGGCCCGCGGGAATGAGCAGTTCTTC	CASSNRQARGNEQFF
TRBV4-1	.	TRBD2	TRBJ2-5	TGCGCCAGCAGCCAAGTTATCCTCCCGTCGAGCGGGGGAGAGACCCAGTACTTC	CASSQVILPSSGGETQYF
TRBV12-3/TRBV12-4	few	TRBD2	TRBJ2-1	TGTGCCAGCAGTGACTCCGGGACTAGAGGCTACAATGAGCAGTTCTTC	CASSDSGTRGYNEQFF
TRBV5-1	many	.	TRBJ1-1	TGTGCCAGCAGCTTAGGTCTGGGCACTGAAGCTTTCTTT	CASSLGLGTEAFF
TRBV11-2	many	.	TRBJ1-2	TGTGCCAGCAGCTCCCCTCGCAGGGGCCTTGGTGGCTACACCTTC	CASSSPRRGLGGYTF
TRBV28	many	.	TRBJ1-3	TGTGCCAGCAGTTTGATAGGGAACGGAAACACCATATATTTT	CASSLIGNGNTIYF
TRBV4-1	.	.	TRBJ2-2	TGCGCCAGCCGATTACCTGGACGGGGCACCGGGGAGCTGTTTTTT	CASRLPGRGTGELFF
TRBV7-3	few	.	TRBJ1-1	TGTGCCAGCAGCTTAGGCGGGGGGCCGGGCACTGAAGCTTTCTTT	CASSLGGGPGTEAFF
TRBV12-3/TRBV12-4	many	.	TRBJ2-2	TGTGCCAGCAGTTCGGGATTCGGTGAAGGGGAGCTGTTTTTT	CASSSGFGEGELFF
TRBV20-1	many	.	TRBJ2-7	TGCAGTGCTAGAGATAGGAACCATTACGAGCAGTACTTC	CSARDRNHYEQYF
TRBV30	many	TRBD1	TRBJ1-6	TGTGCCTGGAGTGTACTTGAGACAGGGAATTCACCCCTCCACTTT	CAWSVLETGNSPLHF
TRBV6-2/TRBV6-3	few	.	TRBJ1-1	TGTGCCAGCAGTTCAAACACCGGAACTGAAGCTTTCTTT	CASSSNTGTEAFF
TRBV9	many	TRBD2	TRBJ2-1	TGTGCCAGCAGCGGAAGGCTAGCGGGAGGAAGCAATGAGCAGTTCTTC	CASSGRLAGGSNEQFF
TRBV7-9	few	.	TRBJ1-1	TGTGCCAGCAGCTTAGTAGGAGGGTCAGGTGAAGCTTTCTTT	CASSLVGGSGEAFF
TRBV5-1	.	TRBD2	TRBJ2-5	TGCGCCAGCAGCTTGGCTGCGGGGGGTATCCAAGAGACCCAGTACTTC	CASSLAAGGIQETQYF
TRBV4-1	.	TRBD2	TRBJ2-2	TGCGCCAGCAGCCAAGATAGGGTAGCGGGAGGGGGCACCGGGGAGCTGTTTTTT	CASSQDRVAGGGTGELFF
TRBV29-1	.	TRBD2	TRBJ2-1	TGCAGCGTGCGGGGGGCCTACAATGAGCAGTTCTTC	CSVRGAYNEQFF
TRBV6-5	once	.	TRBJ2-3	TGTGCCAGCAGTTACCCGTCTGGTATTGTCTCCCATACGCAGTATTTT	CASSYPSGIVSHTQYF
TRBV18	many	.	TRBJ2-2	TGTGCCAGCTCGAGGGTACAAAACACCGGGGAGCTGTTTTTT	CASSRVQNTGELFF
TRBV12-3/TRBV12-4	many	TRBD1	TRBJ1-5	TGTGCCAGCAGTTTAATAGGGACAGACCAGCCCCAGCATTTT	CASSLIGTDQPQHF